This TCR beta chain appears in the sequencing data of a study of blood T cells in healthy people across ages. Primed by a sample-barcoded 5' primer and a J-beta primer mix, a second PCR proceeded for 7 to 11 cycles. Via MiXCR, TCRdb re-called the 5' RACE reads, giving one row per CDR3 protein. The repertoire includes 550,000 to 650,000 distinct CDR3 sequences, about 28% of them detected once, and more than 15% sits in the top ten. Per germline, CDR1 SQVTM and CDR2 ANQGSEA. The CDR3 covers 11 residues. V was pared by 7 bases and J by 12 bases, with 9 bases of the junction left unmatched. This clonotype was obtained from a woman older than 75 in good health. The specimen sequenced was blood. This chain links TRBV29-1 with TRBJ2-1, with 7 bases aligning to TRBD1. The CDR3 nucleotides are TGCAGCGATCCGACAGGGAGTGGGCAGTTCTTC. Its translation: CSDPTGSGQFF.